Listed below are T cell receptor beta chains from one sample, sequenced in a study of cytomegalovirus exposure and HLA in healthy donors. The method was immunoSEQ multiplex PCR; TCRdb's version includes in-frame clones alone and lacks a portion of them. This table has 150,000 or so clones, 75% to 80% appearing once. The sequencing input was PBMCs. These TCRs come from a male donor in good health and CMV-seronegative. The conserved cysteine and the conserved F or W are not part of the CDR3 here.

j_call: TRBJ1-2; v_call: TRBV7-6; cdr3_aa: ASSPYRGDYGYT
j_call: TRBJ1-3; v_call: TRBV19; cdr3_aa: ASSISGGDNGNTIY
j_call: TRBJ2-1; v_call: TRBV30; cdr3_aa: AWSHKGANEQF
j_call: TRBJ2-7; v_call: TRBV19; cdr3_aa: ASSAGTGTYEQY
j_call: TRBJ2-1; v_call: TRBV5-1; cdr3_aa: ASSFLHTGQGPSYNEQF
j_call: TRBJ2-7; v_call: TRBV5-1; cdr3_aa: ASSLAKTGRGNEQY
j_call: TRBJ2-6; v_call: TRBV5-1; cdr3_aa: ASTVRGGFESGANVLT
j_call: TRBJ2-7; v_call: TRBV6-5; cdr3_aa: ASSIGTSGAYEQY
j_call: TRBJ2-1; v_call: TRBV7-2; cdr3_aa: ASSSRAGSYNEQF
j_call: TRBJ1-1; v_call: TRBV6-1; cdr3_aa: ASRGERRTEAF
j_call: TRBJ2-2; v_call: TRBV10-3; cdr3_aa: AISELNTGELF
j_call: TRBJ2-5; v_call: TRBV2; cdr3_aa: ASSEGRVGGSGETQY
j_call: TRBJ1-2; v_call: TRBV5-1; cdr3_aa: ASSLEGVSAGYT
j_call: TRBJ2-3; v_call: TRBV27; cdr3_aa: ASSLWGTVAGDTQY